One sample yielded the 27 T cell receptor beta chains listed below, sequenced in a study of blood T cell repertoires in COVID-19. This table comes from immunoSEQ multiplex PCR, and its TCRdb copy is limited to in-frame clones, with some not included. The sample yields 100,000 to 150,000 clones, 70% to 90% seen once. Sequenced input: peripheral blood. The receptors come from a woman aged 60-75 years with acute or convalescent COVID-19.

V usage is TRBV7-3 and J usage is TRBJ1-1; 7 bases are shared with TRBD1. The CDR3 extends over 13 amino acids. With V trimmed by 5 bases and J by 6 bases, 6 bases remained unmatched. CDR1 is SGHTA, CDR2 FQGTGA, per germline. The CDR3 is CASSRQGTSEAFF. In nucleotides, the CDR3 is TGTGCCAGCAGCCGACAGGGAACCTCTGAAGCTTTCTTT.

The V gene is TRBV27, the J gene TRBJ1-1; 7 nucleotides match TRBD1. Germline-derived CDR1 and CDR2 are MNHEY and SMNVEV (reference sequence). There are 14 residues in the CDR3. The J segment lost 2 bases and the V segment lost 3 bases, leaving 3 bases of the junction unmatched. The CDR3 sequence is CASSLGQRNTEAFF. Written as DNA, the CDR3 is TGTGCCAGCAGTTTGGGACAGCGAAACACTGAAGCTTTCTTT.

This chain uses TRBV10-3 with TRBJ1-1; no clear D gene. This CDR3 spans 13 amino acids. Germline lookup yields CDR1 ENHRY and CDR2 SYGVKD. V lost 4 bases and J 0 bases, leaving 6 bases between the germline ends. The CDR3 DNA reads as TGTGCCATCAGTGGTTCTTTGAACACTGAAGCTTTCTTT. Amino acid sequence: CAISGSLNTEAFF.

The chain combines TRBV9 with TRBJ1-6; 7 nucleotides line up with TRBD1. The germline V gene has CDR1 SGDLS and CDR2 YYNGEE. The length of the CDR3 is 15 residues. The trim removed 3 bases at V and 7 bases at J, leaving 7 bases unmatched. CDR3 protein: CASSGLGQANSPLHF. CDR3 nucleotides: TGTGCCAGCAGCGGACTTGGACAGGCCAATTCACCCCTCCACTTT.

J is TRBJ2-1 and V is TRBV5-4, with 16 bases matching TRBD2. V was clipped by 2 bases and J by 4 bases; unmatched bases: 9. Germline CDR1 and CDR2: SGHNT and YYREEE (reference sequence). CDR3 length equals 19 residues. The CDR3 DNA follows: TGTGCCAGCAGCTTCGGGACTAGCGGGAGGGGACAACCTTACAATGAGCAGTTCTTC. As protein: CASSFGTSGRGQPYNEQFF.

The J gene is TRBJ2-1, the V gene TRBV7-2; 8 bases are a match to TRBD2. The CDR3 spans 16 residues. Looked up from germline, CDR1 is SGHTA and CDR2 is FQGNSA. J gave up 2 bases and V 0 bases, and 3 bases lay outside the gene matches. The CDR3 DNA reads as TGTGCCAGCAGCTTAGCGGGTAGCGGGACCTACAATGAGCAGTTCTTC. Protein: CASSLAGSGTYNEQFF.

V gene TRBV5-1 combines with J gene TRBJ2-3; D might be TRBD1 (6 bases). This CDR3 has 15 amino acids. With 0 bases removed from V and 2 bases from J, the gap between germline ends came to 10 bases. CDR1 and CDR2 from the germline V gene are SGHRS and YFSETQ. The CDR3 nucleotides read TGCGCCAGCAGCTTGGGGGGGCGGACCACAGATACGCAGTATTTT. Translating gives CASSLGGRTTDTQYF.

CDR3: CASSSISGTTDTQYF. In DNA form, the CDR3 reads TGTGCCAGCAGCTCCATTAGCGGAACCACAGATACGCAGTATTTT. The chain combines TRBV7-2 with TRBJ2-3; tentative D call: TRBD2 (6 bases). Germline CDR1 is SGHTA and CDR2 is FQGNSA. This CDR3 has 15 amino acids. The V gene lost 4 bases and the J gene lost 2 bases, with 13 bases spanning the gap.

This clone appeared once. This chain's CDR3 is CAISESGGKNTIYF. The CDR3 nucleotides are TGTGCCATCAGTGAGTCAGGGGGCAAAAACACCATATATTTT. The rearrangement links TRBV10-3 to TRBJ1-3; TRBD1 aligns across 7 bases. This CDR3 region has 14 residues. J was trimmed by 6 bases and V by 0 bases; bases with no gene match: 2. Germline V gives CDR1 ENHRY, CDR2 SYGVKD.

For this clone: One junction end does not reproduce the germline sequence, and a read error may be involved. V is TRBV7-7 and J is TRBJ1-4; 8 nucleotides line up with TRBD1. The CDR3 runs 17 residues. Looked up from germline, CDR1 is SSHAT and CDR2 is FNYEAQ (reference sequence). For the CDR3, the DNA is TGTGCTAGCAGCTCCCTGGCCGGCGAGGACAGGGAGGGAAAACTGTTTTTT. Its protein product is CASSSLAGEDREGKLFF.

This chain links TRBV6-6 with TRBJ2-7; TRBD2 might be the D (7 bases). V was shortened by 7 bases and J by 4 bases, with 17 bases between the two germline ends. Germline-derived CDR1 and CDR2 are MNHNY and SVGAGI (reference sequence). The CDR3 is made up of 14 amino acids. The CDR3 reads CASNWGGGDYEQYF. In DNA form, the CDR3 reads TGTGCCAGCAACTGGGGAGGGGGGGATTACGAGCAGTACTTC.

V and J are TRBV28 and TRBJ2-6, with a possible D match to TRBD1 (5 bases). CDR1 MDHEN and CDR2 SYDVKM come from the germline V gene. CDR3 length: 15 amino acids. Trimming left V 3 bases short and J 0 bases short, with 6 bases between. The CDR3 DNA follows: TGTGCCAGCAGTTTCCAGGGCTCTGGGGCCAACGTCCTGACTTTC. This sequence encodes CASSFQGSGANVLTF.

This rearrangement joins TRBV6-5 to TRBJ1-2; perhaps TRBD1 as D (6 bases). Looked up from germline, CDR1 is MNHEY and CDR2 is SVGAGI. The V and J ends lost 6 bases and 4 bases respectively, with 18 bases between them. The CDR3 contains 15 residues. The CDR3 sequence is CASRFRGESTYGYTF. CDR3 DNA: TGTGCCAGCAGGTTCAGGGGCGAGAGTACCTATGGCTACACCTTC.

The V and J genes are TRBV27 and TRBJ1-3; no definite D call. Trimming took 5 bases from V and 2 from J, leaving 7 bases between them. The V gene's germline CDR1 is MNHEY and CDR2 SMNVEV (reference sequence). The CDR3 consists of 13 residues. CDR3 in DNA: TGTGCCAGCAGTCCTAATACTGGAAACACCATATATTTT. Protein product: CASSPNTGNTIYF.

This chain links TRBV10-3 with TRBJ2-3; 14 nucleotides agree with TRBD2. This CDR3 comprises 16 residues. The V segment lost 3 bases and the J segment 4 bases; nucleotides outside the gene matches: 3. Germline loops: CDR1 ENHRY, CDR2 SYGVKD. CDR3 loop: CAISEGTSGSSDTQYF. The CDR3 nucleotides read TGTGCCATCAGTGAAGGGACTAGCGGGAGCTCAGATACGCAGTATTTT.

This chain joins TRBV19 and TRBJ1-1, with 8 bases aligning to TRBD1. V lost 1 base and J lost 6; bases outside the gene matches: 10. Germline lookup yields CDR1 LNHDA and CDR2 SQIVND (reference sequence). The CDR3 is 16 residues long. CDR3 amino acids: CASSIGWGQGAAEAFF. Written as DNA, the CDR3 is TGTGCCAGTAGTATAGGGTGGGGGCAGGGGGCCGCTGAAGCTTTCTTT.

This clone was counted once. This chain joins TRBV4-1 and TRBJ1-1; D remains ambiguous. The germline V gene has CDR1 MGHRA and CDR2 YSYEKL. Between the trimmed V and J ends, which lost 1 base and 4 bases, there was a span of 13 bases. The CDR3 length is 15 residues. DNA of the CDR3: TGCGCCAGCAGCCAAGGGTCTCACTGGAGCACTGAAGCTTTCTTT. Translated: CASSQGSHWSTEAFF.

The chain joins TRBV28 to TRBJ1-6, with D possibly being TRBD1 (5 bases). Germline V gives CDR1 MDHEN, CDR2 SYDVKM. This CDR3 is built from 15 residues. Trimming left V 6 bases short and J 7 bases short, with 16 bases between. CDR3 in DNA: TGTGCCAGCAGCCGGGCCGGGACTGCCAATTCACCCCTCCACTTT. Translated: CASSRAGTANSPLHF.

V usage is TRBV12-5 and J usage is TRBJ2-7; perhaps TRBD2 as D (6 bases). Trimming shortened V by 7 bases and J by 6 bases, and 19 bases separated the two germline ends. Germline V lookup: CDR1 LGHNT, CDR2 FRNRAP. The CDR3 has 14 amino acids. This CDR3 reads CASALSGTAGEQYF. CDR3 DNA sequence: TGTGCTAGTGCCTTATCAGGGACTGCAGGCGAGCAGTACTTC.

The chain has TRBV18 and TRBJ2-2; 8 bases align to TRBD1. CDR3 size: 16 residues. Germline values: CDR1 KGHSH, CDR2 LQKENI. The trim removed 3 bases at V and 4 bases at J, leaving 7 bases unmatched. The CDR3 coding sequence is TGTGCCAGCTCACCGGTCAGGGGGCAGGTCACCGGGGAGCTGTTTTTT. Protein: CASSPVRGQVTGELFF.

The J gene is TRBJ2-1, the V gene TRBV11-2, with D hard to call. CDR3 length: 13 residues. Trimming took off 0 bases at V and 9 bases at J, with 9 bases between the two ends. CDR1 and CDR2 from the germline V gene are SGHAT and FQNNGV. DNA of the CDR3: TGTGCCAGCAGCTTAGAACCTAGAGGTGAGCAGTTCTTC. This translates into CASSLEPRGEQFF.

In nucleotides, the CDR3 is TGTGCCAGCAGCTTAGGCGGGAAGGCACCCCTCCACTTT. Protein: CASSLGGKAPLHF. This chain links TRBV9 with TRBJ1-6; D unclear. V was pared by 4 bases and J by 11 bases, with 13 bases between. The germline V gene has CDR1 SGDLS and CDR2 YYNGEE. The CDR3 has 13 residues.

This clone has more than one count but fewer than ten. The V call is TRBV28, the J call TRBJ2-1; TRBD1 matches 7 bases. CDR1 and CDR2 (germline): MDHEN, SYDVKM. This CDR3 region has 15 residues. Trimming at V came to 6 bases and at J to 5 bases, leaving 10 bases not matched to a gene. The CDR3 here is CASSKTGTDDNEQFF. The CDR3 bases are TGTGCCAGCAGCAAAACCGGGACAGACGACAATGAGCAGTTCTTC.

The V gene is TRBV19, the J gene TRBJ2-1, with D possibly matching TRBD2 (6 bases). Germline CDR1 and CDR2: LNHDA and SQIVND (reference sequence). This CDR3 comprises 14 residues. Trimming took off 4 bases at V and 2 bases at J, with 9 bases between the two ends. The CDR3 protein is CASSRGLAYNEQFF. In DNA, the CDR3 is TGTGCCAGTAGTAGGGGACTGGCCTACAATGAGCAGTTCTTC.

The V and J genes are TRBV2 and TRBJ1-1, with 9 bases identical to TRBD1. Germline loops: CDR1 SNHLY, CDR2 FYNNEI. Trimming took 7 bases from V and 4 from J; bases not matched to a gene: 7. The CDR3 is 14 amino acids. The CDR3 loop reads CASTPQGAVTEAFF. In nucleotides, the CDR3 is TGTGCCAGCACCCCACAGGGGGCGGTCACTGAAGCTTTCTTT. The full variable domain, rest sourced from reference TRBV2 and TRBJ1-1, is EPEVTQTPSHQVTQMGQEVILRCVPISNHLYFYWYRQILGQKVEFLVSFYNNEISEKSEIFDDQFSVERPDGSNFTLKIRSTKLEDSAMYFCASTPQGAVTEAFFGQGTRLTVV.

This chain uses TRBV6-5 with TRBJ1-5; 8 bases align to TRBD1. Trimming at V came to 6 bases and at J to 6 bases, leaving 7 bases not matched to a gene. This CDR3 has 14 residues. Germline loops: CDR1 MNHEY, CDR2 SVGAGI. In nucleotides, the CDR3 is TGTGCCAGCAGCAAAGACAGGGGAAGTCAGCCCCAGCATTTT. Translating it yields CASSKDRGSQPQHF.

In DNA, the CDR3 is TGCGCCAGCAGCTTCAGTCTCCTGAACACCGGGGAGCTGTTTTTT. Protein: CASSFSLLNTGELFF. The chain is built from TRBV5-1 and TRBJ2-2; D is undetermined. Trimming took 2 bases from V and 1 from J, leaving 9 bases between them. CDR1 and CDR2 from the germline V gene are SGHRS and YFSETQ. The CDR3 is 15 residues long. The full variable domain, its missing parts supplied by reference TRBV5-1 and TRBJ2-2, is KAGVTQTPRYLIKTRGQQVTLSCSPISGHRSVSWYQQTPGQGLQFLFEYFSETQRNKGNFPGRFSGRQFSNSRSEMNVSTLELGDSALYLCASSFSLLNTGELFFGEGSRLTVL.